Listed here are 30 T cell receptor beta chains from one sample, sequenced in a study of T cells in Graves' hyperthyroidism and ophthalmopathy. Amplification of TCR beta CDR3 regions was performed using RNA transcripts as template. The HTBI primer set was used in a first-round RT-PCR of the TCR CDR3. TCRdb processed the multiplex PCR reads anew with MiXCR; each CDR3 protein has one entry. The sample holds about 550,000 distinct CDR3 sequences, less than 25% seen once. Sequenced sample: blood. The receptors derive from a man in his late teens or twenties with Graves' hyperthyroidism.

The sample holds a few counts of this clonotype. The V call is TRBV9, the J call TRBJ2-7, with TRBD1 as a possible D gene (6 bases). CDR3 length: 15 residues. The V gene's germline CDR1 is SGDLS and CDR2 YYNGEE. Trimming stripped 6 bases from V and 0 bases from J, with 16 bases between. The CDR3 is CASTPGDIGSYEQYF. In DNA, the CDR3 is TGTGCCAGCACCCCCGGGGACATCGGCTCCTACGAGCAGTACTTC.

This clonotype was detected many times. The chain links TRBV29-1 to TRBJ2-7; TRBD2 is a possible D gene (5 bases). This CDR3 contains 13 residues. V was shortened by 6 bases and J by 4 bases, with 16 bases between the two germline ends. Germline loops: CDR1 SQVTM, CDR2 ANQGSEA. The CDR3 bases are TGCAGCGTGGGGAGCAGGATGGCGTACGAGCAGTACTTC. Translation gives CSVGSRMAYEQYF.

This clonotype was counted many times. A junction end diverges from the germline sequence, so it may reflect a read error. This chain connects TRBV12-3 or TRBV12-4 to TRBJ1-2; TRBD1 agrees at 7 bases. The CDR3 consists of 13 residues. The CDR3 region is CASSPKGQYGHTF. CDR3 DNA sequence: TGTGCCAGCAGTCCGAAGGGACAGTATGGCCACACCTTC.

This clonotype was detected many times. This chain connects TRBV28 to TRBJ2-5, with 7 nucleotides matching TRBD1. J lost 7 bases, V lost 7 bases, and 12 bases had no gene match. Germline V CDR1 and CDR2: MDHEN, SYDVKM. The CDR3 extends over 14 amino acids. CDR3 bases: TGTGCCAGCAAAGAAAGGGGGCCCCGGTGGACCCAGTACTTC. Protein: CASKERGPRWTQYF.

Only a few counts were recorded for this clonotype. A much bigger clone sits one base away, suggesting this may be a read error. The chain has TRBV12-3 or TRBV12-4 and TRBJ2-2; a weak D match, TRBD2 (5 bases). The CDR3 totals 12 residues. In DNA, the CDR3 is TGTGCCAGCAGCCCCCCCACCGGGGAGATGTTTTTT. Translated: CASSPPTGEMFF.

This chain links TRBV30 with TRBJ1-2; D unclear. Per germline, CDR1 GTSNPN and CDR2 SVGIG (reference sequence). Between the trimmed V and J ends, which lost 0 bases and 7 bases, there was a span of 12 bases. The CDR3 is made up of 13 amino acids. The CDR3 coding sequence is TGTGCCTGGAGTGTAGGGTTCGGTGGTGGCTACACCTTC. Residues: CAWSVGFGGGYTF.

This clonotype has more than one count but fewer than ten. The chain recombines TRBV19 with TRBJ2-2, with 9 bases lining up with TRBD1. V lost 10 bases, J lost 5 bases, and 8 bases stayed unmatched. Looked up from germline, CDR1 is LNHDA and CDR2 is SQIVND (reference sequence). This CDR3 comprises 14 residues. CDR3 amino acids: CATEQGAGTGELFF. CDR3 DNA sequence: TGTGCCACCGAACAGGGGGCAGGGACCGGGGAGCTGTTTTTT.

There are many counts of this clonotype. V usage is TRBV19 and J usage is TRBJ1-5; TRBD1 matches at 8 bases. The CDR3 contains 14 residues. Germline values: CDR1 LNHDA, CDR2 SQIVND (reference sequence). V lost 10 bases and J lost 3; bases outside the gene matches: 8. CDR3 DNA sequence: TGTGCCACTTCGACAGGGGAGGACAATCAGCCCCAGCATTTT. It is translated as CATSTGEDNQPQHF.

This rearrangement joins TRBV6-1 to TRBJ1-2; no clear D. Trimming left V 4 bases short and J 6 bases short, with 12 bases between. Germline V CDR1 and CDR2: MNHNS, SASEGT. The CDR3 runs to 13 residues. CDR3 sequence: CASSGATGDGYTF. For the CDR3, the DNA is TGTGCCAGCAGTGGCGCTACCGGGGATGGCTACACCTTC.

This clonotype was observed once. The chain uses TRBV20-1 and TRBJ2-7; no definite D call. The V gene's germline CDR1 is DFQATT and CDR2 SNEGSKA (reference sequence). The CDR3 totals 12 residues. Trimming removed 0 bases at V and 0 bases at J, with 3 bases between. The CDR3 reads CSAREDSYEQYF. CDR3 sequence (DNA): TGCAGTGCTAGAGAAGACTCCTACGAGCAGTACTTC.

This clonotype was seen many times. The chain uses TRBV24-1 and TRBJ2-2, with D possibly matching TRBD2 (5 bases). CDR3 size: 17 residues. V lost 4 bases, J lost 0 bases, and 14 bases lay in between. Germline V lookup: CDR1 KGHDR, CDR2 SFDVKD. Here the CDR3 DNA reads TGTGCCACCAGTGACAAAACTAGAATTACGAACACCGGGGAGCTGTTTTTT. Translated, it gives CATSDKTRITNTGELFF.

The rearrangement links TRBV30 to TRBJ2-6, with D perhaps given as TRBD1 or TRBD2 (5 bases each). This CDR3 spans 12 amino acids. Germline V lookup: CDR1 GTSNPN, CDR2 SVGIG (reference sequence). V was cut by 8 bases and J by 3 bases, with 8 bases left in between. The CDR3 protein is CAGGDGANVLTF. The CDR3 nucleotides are TGTGCCGGGGGTGATGGGGCCAACGTCCTGACTTTC.

The V and J genes are TRBV11-1 and TRBJ2-7; 8 bases are a match to TRBD2. Looked up from germline, CDR1 is SGHAT and CDR2 is FQDESV (reference sequence). The CDR3 length is 16 residues. V shed 4 bases and J 2 bases; nucleotides not matched to a gene: 10. The CDR3 protein is CASSSPGGGGTYEQYF. The CDR3 DNA sequence: TGTGCCAGCAGCTCCCCCGGGGGGGGAGGGACCTACGAGCAGTACTTC.

About this clonotype: This may arise from a read error, as a much more abundant clone is one base away. The chain is built from TRBV28 and TRBJ2-2; TRBD1 might be the D (5 bases). V dropped 10 bases and J dropped 1 base, with 13 bases sitting between them. CDR3 length: 14 amino acids. Germline V CDR1 and CDR2: MDHEN, SYDVKM. The CDR3 coding sequence is TGTGCCACCGCGACAGACAGGAACACCGGGGAGCTGTTTTTT. Protein: CATATDRNTGELFF. The variable domain in full, with the rest retrieved from reference TRBV28 and TRBJ2-2, is DVKVTQSSRYLVKRTGEKVFLECVQDMDHENMFWYRQDPGLGLRLIYFSYDVKMKEKGDIPEGYSVSREKKERFSLILESASTNQTSMYLCATATDRNTGELFFGEGSRLTVL.

This clonotype has just one count. The V and J genes are TRBV5-1 and TRBJ1-1; TRBD1 is a possible D gene (6 bases). V was clipped by 3 bases and J by 0 bases, with 18 bases between them. CDR3 length: 17 amino acids. Germline V CDR1 and CDR2: SGHRS, YFSETQ. CDR3 sequence: CASSSAGTRVMNTEAFF. The CDR3 region has the DNA TGCGCCAGCAGCTCAGCCGGGACACGAGTCATGAACACTGAAGCTTTCTTT.

This clonotype has ten or more counts. The CDR3 DNA is TGTGCCAGCAGTTTATACAGGGGGACAGATACGCAGTATTTT. Protein product: CASSLYRGTDTQYF. The chain links TRBV12-3 or TRBV12-4 to TRBJ2-3, with TRBD1 matching 8 bases. The CDR3 has 14 residues. Trimming took 2 bases from V and 3 from J; bases not matched to a gene: 1.

For the CDR3, the DNA is TGTGCCAGCAGTTTTATAGGGGGAGATAGCACTGAAGCTTTCTTT. Residues: CASSFIGGDSTEAFF. The chain joins TRBV12-3 or TRBV12-4 to TRBJ1-1; possibly TRBD1 for D (6 bases). This CDR3 contains 15 residues. V was trimmed by 3 bases and J by 4 bases, leaving 15 bases between them.

For this clonotype: One end of the junction does not line up with germline, which may come from a read error. The V gene is TRBV6-4, the J gene TRBJ2-2; TRBD2 matches 8 bases. The germline V gene encodes CDR1 MRHNA and CDR2 SNTAGT. The CDR3 runs to 17 residues. CDR3 nucleotides: TGTGTCAGCAGTGACCTAACCGGGACTAGAGGCACCGGGGAGCTGTTTTTT. This encodes CVSSDLTGTRGTGELFF.

This clonotype has at least ten counts. V usage is TRBV5-6 and J usage is TRBJ2-7; no clear D gene. In germline, CDR1 is SGHDT, CDR2 YYEEEE. The V and J ends lost 4 bases and 4 bases respectively, with 15 bases between them. There are 14 residues in the CDR3. CDR3 bases: TGTGCCAGCAGCATACTGGAAGGGCGGTACGAGCAGTACTTC. The encoded protein is CASSILEGRYEQYF.

This chain links TRBV28 with TRBJ2-5, with D hard to call. Germline V gene lookup returns CDR1 MDHEN and CDR2 SYDVKM. Trimming stripped 5 bases from V and 5 bases from J, with 12 bases between. This CDR3 is 13 amino acids long. CDR3 protein: CASSAGSTETQYF. The DNA of the CDR3 is TGTGCCAGCAGTGCTGGGTCTACGGAGACCCAGTACTTC.

This clonotype was found many times. The V gene is TRBV6-1, the J gene TRBJ1-1; no clear D. Germline CDR1 is MNHNS and CDR2 is SASEGT. The V end was cut by 3 bases, the J end by 4 bases, with 9 bases between. The CDR3 loop spans 13 amino acids. The CDR3 nucleotides read TGTGCCAGCAGTGACAGGTTTGCCACTGAAGCTTTCTTT. It translates to CASSDRFATEAFF.

The sample holds a few counts of this clonotype. The V gene is TRBV6-1, the J gene TRBJ2-3, with 7 positions matching TRBD2. CDR3 length: 15 residues. Looked up from germline, CDR1 is MNHNS and CDR2 is SASEGT. The V segment lost 6 bases and the J segment 2 bases; nucleotides outside the gene matches: 8. CDR3 protein: CASRNGGGYTDTQYF. CDR3 DNA sequence: TGTGCCAGCAGGAACGGCGGGGGATACACAGATACGCAGTATTTT.

This clonotype turned up a few times. V and J are TRBV20-1 and TRBJ1-2, with D tentatively TRBD1 (6 bases). V dropped 6 bases and J dropped 4 bases, with 15 bases sitting between them. In germline, CDR1 is DFQATT, CDR2 SNEGSKA (reference sequence). The CDR3 runs to 13 residues. The CDR3 here is CSAQGGVSYGYTF. The DNA for the CDR3 is TGCAGTGCCCAAGGGGGGGTTAGCTATGGCTACACCTTC.

There are a few counts of this clonotype. The gene calls are TRBV16 and TRBJ1-1; no reliable D call. Trimming shortened V by 0 bases and J by 4 bases, and 12 bases separated the two germline ends. This CDR3 has 15 amino acids. Germline V gene data show CDR1 as KGHSY and CDR2 as FQNENV. The CDR3: CASSQSSQTSTEAFF. The CDR3 nucleotides are TGTGCCAGCAGCCAATCGAGCCAGACGAGCACTGAAGCTTTCTTT.

This chain links TRBV4-1 with TRBJ1-5; D unclear. V lost 0 bases to trimming and J lost 5 bases, with 17 bases between them. CDR1 is MGHRA, CDR2 YSYEKL, per germline. The CDR3 totals 17 residues. DNA of the CDR3: TGCGCCAGCAGCCAAGATAGTCCGCAGGTTGTGGATCAGCCCCAGCATTTT. Its translation: CASSQDSPQVVDQPQHF.

This clonotype was observed many times. The rearrangement joins TRBV28 to TRBJ1-2, with TRBD1 identical over 7 bases. The ends lost 5 bases at V and 6 bases at J; junction bases unmatched: 9. Germline V gene sequence: CDR1 MDHEN, CDR2 SYDVKM. The CDR3 covers 14 residues. Written as DNA, the CDR3 is TGTGCCAGCAGTGCCCTGGGACAGATCGATGGCTACACCTTC. It translates to CASSALGQIDGYTF.

This clonotype has a count of ten or more. The V call is TRBV7-2, the J call TRBJ1-2; D gene unclear. Trimming cost V 5 bases and J 5 bases, with 15 bases left between them. The germline gives CDR1 SGHTA, CDR2 FQGNSA. The CDR3 consists of 14 residues. CDR3 sequence reads: CASSARTLGYGYTF. The CDR3 nucleotides read TGTGCCAGCAGCGCGCGAACTCTGGGGTATGGCTACACCTTC.

At least ten counts were recorded for this clonotype. The chain recombines TRBV20-1 with TRBJ2-7; either TRBD1 or TRBD2 may fit D (5 bases each). Germline values: CDR1 DFQATT, CDR2 SNEGSKA (reference sequence). The CDR3 loop spans 12 amino acids. Deletions cut 4 bases from V and 4 bases from J, with 11 bases between. CDR3 in DNA: TGCAGTGCTACCCCGAGGGGTTACGAGCAGTACTTC. Its protein is CSATPRGYEQYF.

The chain is built from TRBV11-3 and TRBJ1-1, with TRBD1 matching over 7 bases. The CDR3 extends over 14 amino acids. Germline lookup yields CDR1 SGHNT and CDR2 YENEEA. The V segment lost 6 bases and the J segment 1 base; nucleotides outside the gene matches: 5. CDR3 protein: CASRRRGRNTEAFF. The CDR3 DNA is TGTGCCAGCAGAAGAAGGGGGCGGAACACTGAAGCTTTCTTT.

The sample holds many counts of this clonotype. The chain uses TRBV18 and TRBJ2-5, with 8 bases identical to TRBD1. V lost 3 bases, J lost 5 bases, and 11 bases stayed unmatched. Germline assignment: CDR1 KGHSH and CDR2 LQKENI. The CDR3 runs to 16 residues. Here the CDR3 reads CASSPPRTGPWETQYF. As DNA, the CDR3 is TGTGCCAGCTCACCTCCCAGGACAGGGCCGTGGGAGACCCAGTACTTC.